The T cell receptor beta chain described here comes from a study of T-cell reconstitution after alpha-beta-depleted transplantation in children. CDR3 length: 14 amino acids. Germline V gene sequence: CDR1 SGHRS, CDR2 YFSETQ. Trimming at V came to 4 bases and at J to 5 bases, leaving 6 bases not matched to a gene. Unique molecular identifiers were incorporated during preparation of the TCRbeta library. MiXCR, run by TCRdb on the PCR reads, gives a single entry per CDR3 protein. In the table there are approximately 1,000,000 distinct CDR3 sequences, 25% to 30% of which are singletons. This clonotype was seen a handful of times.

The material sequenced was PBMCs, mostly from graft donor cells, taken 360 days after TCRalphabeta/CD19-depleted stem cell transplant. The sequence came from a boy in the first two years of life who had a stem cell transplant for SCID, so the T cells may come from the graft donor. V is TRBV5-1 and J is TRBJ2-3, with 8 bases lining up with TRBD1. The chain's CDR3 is CASSTRTGLDTQYF. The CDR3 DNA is TGCGCCAGCAGCACCCGGACAGGGTTAGATACGCAGTATTTT.